This paragraph covers one T cell receptor beta chain sequence. The data were taken from a study of control samples from healthy donors and cancer patients. Produced via immunoSEQ multiplex PCR; TCRdb's table is partial and in-frame only. The sample carries approximately 210,000 clones, around 93% recorded once. Trimming removed 3 bases from V and 6 bases from J, with 8 bases in between. The germline gives CDR1 KGHDR, CDR2 SFDVKD. The CDR3 length is 14 residues. This clonotype originated in a man between 25 and 39 years old in good health. This chain uses TRBV24-1 with TRBJ1-6; no clear D gene. The specimen sequenced was blood. CDR3 DNA: TGTGCCACCAGTGATCGGGGAGTTAATTCACCCCTCCACTTT. Its translation is CATSDRGVNSPLHF.